These T cell receptor beta chains were read from a single sample in a study of response to subunit inactivated influenza vaccine. TCRdb redid the calling of the RT-PCR reads with MiXCR, one entry per CDR3 protein. The table lists under 850,000 distinct CDR3 sequences, less than 20% of them singletons. The sequenced sample was PBMCs from blood, obtained roughly 5 days after vaccination. The origin of the receptors is a man aged 45-65 years who received an inactivated influenza vaccine. Each CDR3 is given with its conserved first and last residue. The order of the fields is D gene, clone size, V gene, CDR3 length, J gene, CDR3 DNA, CDR3 protein. D genes are given only for firm matches. Rows give clone size only sometimes, using once, few, many, or a class for an expanded clone.

TRBD2,many,TRBV20-1,15,TRBJ2-3,TGCAGTGCTAGAAGGGCTAGCGGGGGAGTAGATACGCAGTATTTT,CSARRASGGVDTQYF
NA,NA,TRBV4-2,15,TRBJ2-5,TGTGCCAGCAGCCAAGATGCAGGGAGGAAGGAGACCCAGTACTTC,CASSQDAGRKETQYF
NA,NA,TRBV6-1,15,TRBJ2-5,TGTGCCAGCAGTGAATGGCGAGGGAGGCAAGAGACCCAGTACTTC,CASSEWRGRQETQYF
NA,few,TRBV7-2,14,TRBJ2-3,TGTGCCAGCACCCTACCAAGTGGTGGGGGCACGCAGTATTTT,CASTLPSGGGTQYF
NA,many,TRBV12-3/TRBV12-4,15,TRBJ1-4,TGTGCCAGCTGCCCTGAGGGGGGAGTGGCTGGAAAACTGTTTTTT,CASCPEGGVAGKLFF
TRBD1,many,TRBV20-1,13,TRBJ2-5,TGCAGCGCCAGGGACAGCCGTCAAGAGACCCAGTACTTC,CSARDSRQETQYF
NA,NA,TRBV7-2,15,TRBJ1-5,TGTGCCAGCAGCTTAGGGGGGACAAGGAATCAGCCCCAGCATTTT,CASSLGGTRNQPQHF
TRBD2,many,TRBV7-2,17,TRBJ2-5,TGTGCCAGCAGCCGAACTAGCGGGGGAACCGGGTTAGAGACCCAGTACTTC,CASSRTSGGTGLETQYF
NA,NA,TRBV12-3/TRBV12-4,13,TRBJ2-2,TGTGCCAGCGGCCCCGCGGCCCCCGCGGAGCTGTTTTTT,CASGPAAPAELFF
TRBD2,once,TRBV7-2,16,TRBJ2-5,TGTGCCAGCAGCTTACGAACTAGCGGGGGCCAAGAGACCCAGTACTTC,CASSLRTSGGQETQYF
NA,few,TRBV20-1,13,TRBJ2-5,TGCAGTGCGCTAGAACCCATTGCGGAGACCCAGTACTTC,CSALEPIAETQYF
TRBD2,few,TRBV3-1,17,TRBJ2-5,TGTGCCAGCAGCCAAGATTGGGCTAGCGGGACTCAAGAGACCCAGTACTTC,CASSQDWASGTQETQYF
NA,many,TRBV5-1,14,TRBJ1-6,TGCGCCAGCAGCTTGGGCCAGTATAATTCACCCCTCCACTTT,CASSLGQYNSPLHF
TRBD1,NA,TRBV6-2/TRBV6-3,17,TRBJ2-6,TGTGCCAGCAGCCCCGGACAGGGGAAATCTGGGGCCAACGTCCTGACTTTC,CASSPGQGKSGANVLTF
NA,NA,TRBV15,15,TRBJ2-6,TGTGCCACCAGCAGGGCAGGGACTGGGGCCAACGTCCTGACTTTC,CATSRAGTGANVLTF
TRBD2,NA,TRBV6-5,16,TRBJ2-1,TGTGCCAGCAGTTCCTTGGGGACTAGCGGGAGCTCTGAGCAGTTCTTC,CASSSLGTSGSSEQFF
NA,NA,TRBV6-2/TRBV6-3,14,TRBJ2-7,TGTGCCAGCAACACGGACTGGATCGCCTACGAGCAGTACTTC,CASNTDWIAYEQYF
TRBD1,few,TRBV5-1,15,TRBJ2-7,TGCGCCAGCAGCGCGACAGGGGCCCGCTCCTACGAGCAGTACTTC,CASSATGARSYEQYF
TRBD2,NA,TRBV29-1,13,TRBJ2-3,TGCAGCGCGAGCGGGGGGGTCACAGATACGCAGTATTTT,CSASGGVTDTQYF
NA,NA,TRBV4-2,12,TRBJ1-2,TGTGCCAGCAGGCAAGAAAAATGGGGCTACACCTTC,CASRQEKWGYTF
TRBD2,NA,TRBV6-1,16,TRBJ2-4,TGTGCCAGCAGTCCAGGGCTAGCGGGGGCCAAAAACATTCAGTACTTC,CASSPGLAGAKNIQYF
NA,NA,TRBV12-3/TRBV12-4,15,TRBJ1-2,TGTGCCAGCAGTTTTGGCAGGGGACTCACCTATGGCTACACCTTC,CASSFGRGLTYGYTF
NA,NA,TRBV20-1,11,TRBJ2-7,TGCAGTGCTAGATCGGTATACGAGCAGTACTTC,CSARSVYEQYF
TRBD2,few,TRBV12-3/TRBV12-4,15,TRBJ2-3,TGTGCCAGCAGTTTTACTAGCGGGCTCACAGATACGCAGTATTTT,CASSFTSGLTDTQYF
NA,NA,TRBV4-3,13,TRBJ1-1,TGCGCCAGCAGCCAAGATACGGACACTGAAGCTTTCTTT,CASSQDTDTEAFF
TRBD2,NA,TRBV20-1,13,TRBJ2-4,TGCAGTGCTACCTCGAATCGGGACTATAGGCTGTACTTC,CSATSNRDYRLYF
TRBD1,many,TRBV7-2,13,TRBJ2-3,TGTGCCAGCAGCGTACAGGGGCGGGATACGCAGTATTTT,CASSVQGRDTQYF
TRBD2,NA,TRBV4-2,15,TRBJ2-3,TGTGCCAGCAGCCAGAGACTAGCGGGAGAAGATACGCAGTATTTT,CASSQRLAGEDTQYF
NA,NA,TRBV7-2,16,TRBJ1-6,TGTGCCAGCTTAGCAGCGGATAGGTCCTATAATTCACCCCTCCACTTT,CASLAADRSYNSPLHF
NA,NA,TRBV6-5,14,TRBJ1-5,TGTGCCAGCAGTTCCACCCGGGATAATCAGCCCCAGCATTTT,CASSSTRDNQPQHF
TRBD2,few,TRBV18,14,TRBJ2-1,TGTGCCAGCTGCAGCGGGGGGACCCTCAATGAGCAGTTCTTC,CASCSGGTLNEQFF
TRBD2,many,TRBV12-3/TRBV12-4,15,TRBJ2-5,TGTGCCAGCAGTACCGGGACTAGTGGAGGGGAGACCCAGTACTTC,CASSTGTSGGETQYF
NA,NA,TRBV7-3,12,TRBJ2-1,TGTGCCAGCAGCACACAGGGCGGAGAGCAGTTCTTC,CASSTQGGEQFF
NA,NA,TRBV15,15,TRBJ2-7,TGTGCCACCAGCAGAGACCAGGGCTACGACTACGAGCAGTACTTC,CATSRDQGYDYEQYF
NA,few,TRBV20-1,13,TRBJ2-3,TGCAGTGCCCTGCGTAAGGGCCCAGATACGCAGTATTTT,CSALRKGPDTQYF
NA,NA,TRBV5-5,16,TRBJ1-6,TGTGCCAGCAGCTTGGAAGGGGAAATCTATAATTCACCCCTCCACTTT,CASSLEGEIYNSPLHF
NA,NA,TRBV12-3/TRBV12-4,14,TRBJ1-2,TGTGCCAGCAGTTTAGGGCGCAGGGTTGGTGGCTACACCTTC,CASSLGRRVGGYTF
NA,few,TRBV20-1,15,TRBJ1-1,TGCAGTGCTAGAGACTCAGCCGGGGGTGCGACTGAAGCTTTCTTT,CSARDSAGGATEAFF
NA,NA,TRBV7-9,17,TRBJ2-5,TGTGCCAGCAGCTTAGTTGACAGGCGACACACCCAAGAGACCCAGTACTTC,CASSLVDRRHTQETQYF
NA,few,TRBV20-1,11,TRBJ2-3,TGCAGTGCCGTTTTATGGGATACGCAGTATTTT,CSAVLWDTQYF